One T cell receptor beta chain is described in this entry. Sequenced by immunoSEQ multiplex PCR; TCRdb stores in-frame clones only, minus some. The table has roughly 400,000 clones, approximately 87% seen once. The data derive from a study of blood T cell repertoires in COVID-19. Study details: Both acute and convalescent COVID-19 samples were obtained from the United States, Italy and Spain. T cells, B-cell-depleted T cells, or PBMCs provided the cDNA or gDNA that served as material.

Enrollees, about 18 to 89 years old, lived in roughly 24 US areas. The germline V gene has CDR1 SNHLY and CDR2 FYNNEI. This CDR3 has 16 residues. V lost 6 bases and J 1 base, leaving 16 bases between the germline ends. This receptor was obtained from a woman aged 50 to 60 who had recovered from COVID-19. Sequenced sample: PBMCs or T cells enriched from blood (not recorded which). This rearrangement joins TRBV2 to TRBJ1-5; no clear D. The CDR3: CASRRTDDRSNQPQHF. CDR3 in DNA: TGTGCCAGCAGGAGGACTGACGATAGGAGCAATCAGCCCCAGCATTTT.